This T cell receptor beta chain emerged from a study of CD8+ T cells in alopecia areata. General study findings and limits: Clonality was higher in lesional than normal scalp, especially in alopecia totalis/universalis.

Alopecia areata patients had lesional scalp punch biopsies and peripheral blood taken from them. The CDR3 totals 13 residues. Trimming removed 4 bases at V and 4 bases at J, with 13 bases between. Germline CDR1 SQVTM, CDR2 ANQGSEA. With regard to this clone: Its specificity is not known.

Extracted RNA was reverse transcribed, and the resulting cDNA served as sequencing template. Produced via immunoSEQ multiplex PCR; TCRdb's table is partial and in-frame only. The table lists 160,000 or so clones, roughly 66% of them singletons. Sequenced here: CD8+ T cells sorted from blood, sampled at week 0. This TCR was recovered from a human donor with alopecia areata. The chain uses TRBV29-1 and TRBJ1-2; a possible D gene is TRBD1 (6 bases). The CDR3, as DNA: TGCAGCGTTGCGAACAGGGAGGCCTATGGCTACACCTTC. Protein sequence: CSVANREAYGYTF. The full variable domain, its missing parts supplied by reference TRBV29-1 and TRBJ1-2, is SAVISQKPSRDICQRGTSLTIQCQVDSQVTMMFWYRQQPGQSLTLIATANQGSEATYESGFVIDKFPISRPNLTFSTLTVSNMSPEDSSIYLCSVANREAYGYTFGSGTRLTVV.